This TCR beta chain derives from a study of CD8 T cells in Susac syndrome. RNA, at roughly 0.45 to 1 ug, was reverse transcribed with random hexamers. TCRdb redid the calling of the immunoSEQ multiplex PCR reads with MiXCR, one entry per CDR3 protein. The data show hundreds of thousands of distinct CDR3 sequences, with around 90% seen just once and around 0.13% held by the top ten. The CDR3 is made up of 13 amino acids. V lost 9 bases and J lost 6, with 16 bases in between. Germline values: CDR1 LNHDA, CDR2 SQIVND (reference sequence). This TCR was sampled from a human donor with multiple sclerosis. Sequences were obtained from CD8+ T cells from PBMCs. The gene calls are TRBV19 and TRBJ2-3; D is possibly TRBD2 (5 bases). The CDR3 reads CASSTRDWDTQYF. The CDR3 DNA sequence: TGTGCCAGCTCAACACGGGATTGGGATACGCAGTATTTT.